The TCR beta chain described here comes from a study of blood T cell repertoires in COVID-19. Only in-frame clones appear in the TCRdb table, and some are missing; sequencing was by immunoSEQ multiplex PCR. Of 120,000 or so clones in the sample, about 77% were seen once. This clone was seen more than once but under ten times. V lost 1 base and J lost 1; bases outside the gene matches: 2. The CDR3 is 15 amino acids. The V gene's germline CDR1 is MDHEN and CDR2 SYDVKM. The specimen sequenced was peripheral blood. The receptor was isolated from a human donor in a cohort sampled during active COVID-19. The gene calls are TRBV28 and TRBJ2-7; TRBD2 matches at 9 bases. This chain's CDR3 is CASSLFLAGSYEQYF. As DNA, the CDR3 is TGTGCCAGCAGTTTATTTCTAGCGGGGTCCTACGAGCAGTACTTC.